The text below deals with one T cell receptor (beta chain). This clone occurred once. Its antigen has not been determined. Per-base qualities were not stored, and no clone one base away is much larger. Using the deep immunoSEQ assay, TCR CDR3 regions were amplified from genomic DNA by multiplex PCR. For each cell subset, the extracted genomic DNA was distributed evenly across all wells of several immunoSEQ 96-well plates, and each plate served as one replicate. For sorted subsets, about 200 ng genomic DNA, equal to about 30,000 T cell genomes, was loaded into each replicate PCR. Purified libraries were measured with a Qubit 3.0 fluorometer, size-checked on a Bioanalyzer 2100, and measured again with the KAPA Library Quantification kit. Every immunoSEQ 96-well plate was sequenced on a dedicated single-read 150-cycle Illumina NextSeq 550 flow cell. In the paper's pipeline: The immunoSEQ output contained only junctional sequences without quality scores, so filtering could not match that applied to full-length reads. To assign V/J genes and CDR3, sequences were annotated against IMGT germline references using PyIR, a Python wrapper for IgBLAST v1.9. Reads with weak V/J assignments (E-value above 1e-6), missing CDR3, stop codons, out-of-frame junctions, or ambiguous translated residues were removed. V3J clonotypes were defined as sequences sharing the same inferred V gene, J gene, and CDR3 amino acid sequence. To compute the percentage overlap between repertoires, the number of shared unique clonotypes was divided by the size of the smaller repertoire. Three approaches were used to assess repertoire richness: RTK rarefaction, the Chao1 estimator, and Recon v2.1 estimates of unobserved clonotypes. Generation probabilities for all TCRbeta clonotypes obtained by the gDNA method from a handful of donors were computed using OLGA. This immuneACCESS table, as held by TCRdb, lists in-frame sequences with V and J called but not all clones. Of the missing ones, under half trace to an unresolved V gene in checked studies; the others have no known cause. That table furnishes V, J and clone size, whereas the DNA furnished D and trimming. The sample table records some 2,000,000 clones; approximately 96% of these occur just once. The ten largest account for around 0.13% of the sample.

This entry comes from a study of shared clonotypes between healthy human individuals (dated by TCRdb to 2019 to 2021). For context, the study as a whole: Three men and a couple of women, aged 18 to 49 years, made up the cohort. For each donor, CD4 naive and CD4 memory were each given three plates, CD8 naive was given two plates, and CD8 memory was given one plate. The study deeply sequenced blood TCR repertoires of about 5 healthy adults to estimate repertoire size and the extent of clonotype sharing between individuals. To increase sequencing depth and limit assay-specific biases, different laboratories used diverse techniques to prepare libraries and sequence TCR repertoires. Between about 0.85 and 10 billion PBMCs per donor were obtained by leukapheresis. The paper's findings and limits, for the study overall: Compared with non-shared clonotypes, clonotypes shared by all four sorted-subset donors had higher generation probabilities. Even with the large sequencing depth, rarefaction of the sorted-subset datasets indicated that sequencing was incomplete. Sampling was limited to blood, and TCR repertoires in tissue likely differ from TCR repertoires in blood. Roughly 5.2% of naive CD4, 3.5% of naive CD8, around 2.3% of memory CD4, and more than 0.35% of memory CD8 clonotypes were shared across a few donors. Estimated clonotype richness was generally larger for naive than for memory subsets. The genetic and exposure-history diversity represented was limited by the small number of donors. Pairwise subsampling indicated that sequencing depth was expected to affect the degree of clonotype sharing among donors.

Donors were healthy HIV-negative adults with no recently reported acute infections or vaccinations. Only Caucasian adults living in Nashville, Tennessee, USA were represented among the donors. CD4+ T cells were enriched by magnetic negative selection, after which naive cells were positively selected on CD45RA and the negative fraction was taken as the memory subset. Blood was collected by leukapheresis, and PBMCs were isolated by Ficoll-Histopaque density gradient centrifugation and then cryopreserved in liquid nitrogen vapor phase. Analytical flow cytometry was used to check the purity and quantity of each magnetically sorted T cell population. Genomic DNA was isolated from every sorted fraction and measured by UV absorbance on a Nanodrop 2000c. Taken from the germline V gene, the CDR1 and CDR2 loops are SGHRS and YFSETQ. The CDR3 holds 17 amino acids from the cysteine to the phenylalanine. The retained sequence is limited to the CDR3, 51 bases, with the frame set at the first base. A distance of 10 bases separates the germline ends of V and J, which lose 0 bases and 0 bases respectively.

This clonotype was obtained from a man between 18 and 35 years old in good health. Sequenced sample: naive CD4+ T cells sorted from blood. Read against the paper, the sample's cell subset or site label means: CD45RA+ positively selected. The receptor chain draws on TRBV5-1 and TRBJ2-6; the D gene cannot be named for sure. Here is the DNA: TGCGCCAGCAGCTTGGCGCCAGGCAGCTCTGGGGCCAACGTCCTGACTTTC. This gives the protein CASSLAPGSSGANVLTF. When the CDR3 is completed using the reference TRBV5-1 and TRBJ2-6 genes on either side, the full variable domain is KAGVTQTPRYLIKTRGQQVTLSCSPISGHRSVSWYQQTPGQGLQFLFEYFSETQRNKGNFPGRFSGRQFSNSRSEMNVSTLELGDSALYLCASSLAPGSSGANVLTFGAGSRLTVL.